The 23 T cell receptor beta chains reported below all come from one sample, sequenced in a study of T-cell memory formation after mild COVID-19. TCRdb used MiXCR to reprocess the 5' RACE reads, holding one entry per CDR3 protein. The data hold under 250,000 distinct CDR3 sequences, with 27% observed a single time. Sequenced: PBMCs or a T cell subset sorted from them (not recorded which). The receptors here all came from an adult woman who had mild COVID-19 (a few samples of this study predate the infection). Cell type and time point are not known.

This rearrangement joins TRBV14 to TRBJ2-1, with 11 positions matching TRBD2. The CDR3 is made up of 13 amino acids. Unmatched junction bases numbered 5, after V lost 8 bases and J lost 8 bases. CDR1 and CDR2 from the germline V gene are SGHDN and FVKESK. DNA for the CDR3: TGTGCCAGCCGACTAGCGGGATTAGATGAGCAGTTCTTC. Protein product: CASRLAGLDEQFF. Full variable domain (rest looked up from reference TRBV14 and TRBJ2-1): EAGVTQFPSHSVIEKGQTVTLRCDPISGHDNLYWYRRVMGKEIKFLLHFVKESKQDESGMPNNRFLAERTGGTYSTLKVQPAELEDSGVYFCASRLAGLDEQFFGPGTRLTVL.

This clonotype was counted a few times. This chain uses TRBV5-5 with TRBJ2-7; 7 bases align to TRBD1. Germline assignment: CDR1 SGHKS and CDR2 YYEKEE (reference sequence). CDR3 size: 16 residues. The junction had 13 bases not matched to a gene; V was cut back by 4 bases and J by 3 bases. The DNA of the CDR3 is TGTGCCAGCAGCACAAAACCGGGACAGAGCTTCTACGAGCAGTACTTC. Translated, it gives CASSTKPGQSFYEQYF.

This clonotype appeared a few times. V usage is TRBV21-1 and J usage is TRBJ2-7; the table's D call, TRBD1, has no DNA check behind it. TRBV21-1 is an annotated pseudogene. The CDR3 covers 16 residues. The CDR3 loop is CASSKGPTDRVNEQYF. For the CDR3, the DNA is TGTGCCAGCAGCAAAGGGCCGACCGACAGGGTCAACGAGCAGTACTTC.

This clonotype has a handful of counts. The V gene is TRBV7-9, the J gene TRBJ2-1; 16 bases agree with TRBD2. Trimming took 4 bases from V and 5 from J; bases not matched to a gene: 5. The CDR3 runs to 17 residues. Germline V gene data show CDR1 as SEHNR and CDR2 as FQNEAQ (reference sequence). The CDR3 nucleotides are TGTGCCAGCAGCTCTGGGACTAGCGGGAGGGCCGACAATGAGCAGTTCTTC. It codes for CASSSGTSGRADNEQFF.

The rearrangement links TRBV6-5 to TRBJ2-3, with D perhaps given as TRBD1 or TRBD2 (5 bases each). The germline gives CDR1 MNHEY, CDR2 SVGAGI. This CDR3 region has 18 residues. Trimming removed 2 bases from V and 5 bases from J, with 23 bases in between. CDR3 sequence reads: CASSYRFHREGSGDTQYF. The DNA of the CDR3 is TGTGCCAGCAGTTACCGTTTTCACAGAGAGGGGAGCGGAGATACGCAGTATTTT.

This clonotype has just a few counts. The V and J genes are TRBV5-1 and TRBJ1-5; D unresolved. The CDR3 totals 14 residues. Germline CDR1 is SGHRS and CDR2 is YFSETQ. V dropped 0 bases and J dropped 4 bases, with 8 bases sitting between them. The DNA of the CDR3 is TGCGCCAGCAGCTTGGAGGGCCCTAATCAGCCCCAGCATTTT. Translated, it gives CASSLEGPNQPQHF.

This clonotype was detected many times. This rearrangement joins TRBV19 to TRBJ2-7, with 7 bases fitting TRBD2. CDR1 and CDR2 (germline): LNHDA, SQIVND (reference sequence). The CDR3 has 14 amino acids. Trimming cost V 1 base and J 7 bases; bases outside gene matches: 7. This chain's CDR3 is CASSIVGGSEEQYF. The CDR3 bases are TGTGCCAGTAGTATAGTTGGCGGGAGCGAAGAGCAGTACTTC. Combining the CDR3 with reference TRBV19 and TRBJ2-7 gives the whole variable domain DGGITQSPKYLFRKEGQNVTLSCEQNLNHDAMYWYRQDPGQGLRLIYYSQIVNDFQKGDIAEGYSVSREKKESFPLTVTSAQKNPTAFYLCASSIVGGSEEQYFGPGTRLTVT.

V usage is TRBV15 and J usage is TRBJ1-1, with D possibly matching TRBD1 (6 bases). This CDR3 region has 14 residues. Trimming cost V 5 bases and J 7 bases, with 17 bases left between them. Germline V gene sequence: CDR1 LNHNV, CDR2 YYDKDF (reference sequence). The CDR3 coding sequence is TGTGCCACCAGCGGGGGGGCAAAGGTGGGTGAAGCTTTCTTT. It codes for CATSGGAKVGEAFF.

The rearrangement links TRBV20-1 to TRBJ2-1; D is possibly TRBD2 (5 bases). The CDR3 sequence is 13 residues long. The V gene's germline CDR1 is DFQATT and CDR2 SNEGSKA (reference sequence). V was cut by 5 bases and J by 0 bases, with 8 bases left in between. CDR3 region: CSAEGSSYNEQFF. CDR3 bases: TGCAGTGCTGAGGGTAGCTCCTACAATGAGCAGTTCTTC.

The chain recombines TRBV5-4 with TRBJ2-5, with D possibly called TRBD1 or TRBD2 (5 bases each). Germline V CDR1 and CDR2: SGHNT, YYREEE (reference sequence). Trimming cost V 0 bases and J 1 base, with 13 bases left between them. This CDR3 has 16 amino acids. CDR3 region: CASSLVGGSIQETQYF. DNA for the CDR3: TGTGCCAGCAGCTTGGTTGGGGGATCTATCCAAGAGACCCAGTACTTC.

V and J are TRBV6-6 and TRBJ2-3; the match to TRBD2 covers 7 bases. Germline V lookup: CDR1 MNHNY, CDR2 SVGAGI (reference sequence). Trimming removed 6 bases from V and 8 bases from J; junction bases left unmatched: 8. The CDR3 length is 13 residues. The CDR3 protein is CASSPGREGTQYF. Written as DNA, the CDR3 is TGTGCCAGCAGCCCAGGGAGGGAGGGTACGCAGTATTTT.

This clonotype has just a few counts. The chain carries TRBV6-6 and TRBJ1-1, with D unclear. The V end was cut by 6 bases, the J end by 4 bases, with 24 bases between. Germline assignment: CDR1 MNHNY and CDR2 SVGAGI (reference sequence). The CDR3 runs to 17 residues. The CDR3 DNA sequence: TGTGCCAGCAGAAGGCAACATTTGGAGGTTGTTAGCACTGAAGCTTTCTTT. Translating gives CASRRQHLEVVSTEAFF.

This clonotype was recorded a few times. This chain links TRBV28 with TRBJ2-1; 9 nucleotides agree with TRBD2. This CDR3 contains 13 residues. Germline CDR1 reads MDHEN; CDR2 reads SYDVKM. V was clipped by 6 bases and J by 6 bases; unmatched bases: 3. CDR3 sequence (DNA): TGTGCCAGCAGGACTAGCGGTTCCAATGAGCAGTTCTTC. It encodes CASRTSGSNEQFF.

V gene TRBV12-3 or TRBV12-4 combines with J gene TRBJ1-6, with 9 bases identical to TRBD1. CDR3 size: 16 residues. The V and J ends lost 5 bases and 8 bases, in that order; junction bases with no gene match: 10. The CDR3 region has the DNA TGTGCCAGCAGTCCTAGCCGGGGACAGGGTTATTCACCCCTCCACTTT. It codes for CASSPSRGQGYSPLHF.

This clonotype occurred a few times. The CDR3 DNA reads TGTGCCAGTAGTTCCCCCTTTGCGGGAGTCAGCGATGAGCAGTTCTTC. Its protein product is CASSSPFAGVSDEQFF. The V gene is TRBV19, the J gene TRBJ2-1, with 7 bases aligning to TRBD2. The CDR3 is 16 amino acids. Germline V gene lookup returns CDR1 LNHDA and CDR2 SQIVND (reference sequence). V trimming: 5 bases; J trimming: 8 bases; junction bases outside the gene matches: 15.

The chain couples TRBV7-6 to TRBJ1-2; 8 bases are shared with TRBD1. Germline CDR1 and CDR2: SGHVS and FNYEAQ. CDR3 length: 13 amino acids. V was pared by 4 bases and J by 6 bases, with 4 bases of the junction left unmatched. The CDR3 DNA follows: TGTGCCAGCAGCTATAGACAGGGGAATGGCTACACCTTC. Its protein product is CASSYRQGNGYTF.

The chain combines TRBV24-1 with TRBJ2-2; 7 nucleotides agree with TRBD2. This CDR3 is 17 amino acids long. Germline V gives CDR1 KGHDR, CDR2 SFDVKD. V shed 1 base and J 5 bases; nucleotides not matched to a gene: 9. The CDR3 nucleotides are TGTGCCACCAGTGATTTCCTTCCGGGAGCGGGGACCGGGGAGCTGTTTTTT. Amino acid sequence: CATSDFLPGAGTGELFF.

In this sample, this clonotype turned up a few times. The V call is TRBV7-2, the J call TRBJ2-7; 7 positions match TRBD1. This CDR3 has 16 amino acids. CDR1 is SGHTA and CDR2 is FQGNSA in the germline V gene. The V gene end was trimmed by 1 base and the J gene end by 0 bases; junction bases not matched to a gene: 6. The CDR3 coding sequence is TGTGCCAGCAGCTTAGATGGGACAGTCGCCTCCTACGAGCAGTACTTC. This gives the protein CASSLDGTVASYEQYF. Together with reference TRBV7-2 and TRBJ2-7, the CDR3 gives the full variable domain: GAGVSQSPSNKVTEKGKDVELRCDPISGHTALYWYRQSLGQGLEFLIYFQGNSAPDKSGLPSDRFSAERTGGSVSTLTIQRTQQEDSAVYLCASSLDGTVASYEQYFGPGTRLTVT.

This clonotype was seen a handful of times. The J gene is TRBJ2-7, the V gene TRBV7-2; D remains ambiguous. The CDR3 consists of 15 residues. V was cut by 2 bases and J by 3 bases, with 14 bases left in between. Germline assignment: CDR1 SGHTA and CDR2 FQGNSA. CDR3 sequence (DNA): TGTGCCAGCAGCTTAACCCCTCAGGCACGCTACGAGCAGTACTTC. It translates to CASSLTPQARYEQYF.

DNA of the CDR3: TGCGCCAGCAGCTTGGGACGGGGGACCAGCTCCTACGAGCAGTACTTC. Translation gives CASSLGRGTSSYEQYF. The J gene is TRBJ2-7, the V gene TRBV5-1; a possible D gene is TRBD2 (6 bases). The CDR3 length is 16 residues. From germline, CDR1 is SGHRS and CDR2 YFSETQ. V lost 0 bases to trimming and J lost 0 bases, with 13 bases between them.

There are a few counts of this clonotype. This sequence joins TRBV27 and TRBJ2-2; tentatively, D is TRBD1 (7 bases). Trimming stripped 5 bases from V and 6 bases from J, with 13 bases between. This CDR3 spans 14 amino acids. Germline CDR1 and CDR2: MNHEY and SMNVEV (reference sequence). The CDR3 DNA is TGTGCCAGCAGTCACGACAGGGAGGCCGGGGAGCTGTTTTTT. It encodes CASSHDREAGELFF.

The chain employs TRBV18 and TRBJ2-3, with D unclear. This CDR3 comprises 13 residues. V lost 3 bases and J lost 6, with 10 bases in between. Germline V gene lookup returns CDR1 KGHSH and CDR2 LQKENI. CDR3 sequence reads: CASSPQLRDTQYF. In DNA form, the CDR3 reads TGTGCCAGCTCACCCCAACTGAGGGATACGCAGTATTTT.

Ten or more counts support this clonotype. The CDR3 here is CSATHPPSTDTQYF. In nucleotides, the CDR3 is TGCAGTGCCACCCACCCGCCTAGCACAGATACGCAGTATTTT. The chain uses TRBV20-1 and TRBJ2-3; the D is unclear. CDR1 DFQATT and CDR2 SNEGSKA come from the germline V gene (reference sequence). The V gene lost 6 bases and the J gene lost 0 bases, with 13 bases spanning the gap. The CDR3 contains 14 residues.